A single sample is the source of the 8 T cell receptor beta chains below, sequenced in a study of identical twins. MiXCR, applied by TCRdb to the 5' RACE reads, yields one record per CDR3 protein. This table holds about 200,000 distinct CDR3 sequences, 15% to 20% found once. These data were also filed under a second study, of T cells expressing NK-cell markers.

The sequencing sample was made of CD8+ T cells sorted from blood. Every receptor here comes from a woman aged 18 to 35 in good health.

This clonotype was observed a few times. The rearrangement joins TRBV5-5 to TRBJ2-1; 12 bases are shared with TRBD2. V dropped 4 bases and J dropped 9; count of bases not matched to a gene: 8. Germline CDR1 and CDR2: SGHKS and YYEKEE (reference sequence). This CDR3 contains 15 residues. The CDR3 nucleotides are TGTGCCAGCAGCCCTCTAGCGGGGGGGCCGATTGAGCAGTTCTTC. Translation: CASSPLAGGPIEQFF.

CDR3 loop: CSARDGLGGETQYF. In DNA form, the CDR3 reads TGCAGTGCTAGGGATGGACTAGGGGGAGAGACCCAGTACTTC. The V and J genes are TRBV20-1 and TRBJ2-5; a weak D match, TRBD2 (7 bases). The germline V and J ends were trimmed by 3 bases and 4 bases, with 15 bases remaining between them. This CDR3 is built from 14 residues. Germline V gives CDR1 DFQATT, CDR2 SNEGSKA (reference sequence).

The chain joins TRBV12-3 or TRBV12-4 to TRBJ2-7; 8 positions agree with TRBD1. The CDR3 contains 17 residues. With 6 bases clipped from V and 6 bases from J, the junction kept 19 bases outside the gene matches. As DNA, the CDR3 is TGTGCCAGCAGCCTACCGACTTCGGGGACAGGCAGATCCGAGCAGTACTTC. It specifies CASSLPTSGTGRSEQYF.

This clonotype has a handful of counts. The rearrangement joins TRBV11-2 to TRBJ2-3, with 7 bases matching TRBD2. This CDR3 has 16 residues. Germline lookup yields CDR1 SGHAT and CDR2 FQNNGV. J lost 0 bases, V lost 6 bases, and 9 bases had no gene match. The CDR3 coding sequence is TGTGCCAGCAGAGACGCGACGGGGGGTAGCACAGATACGCAGTATTTT. This translates into CASRDATGGSTDTQYF.

The chain uses TRBV12-5 and TRBJ2-7; D call uncertain. Trimming removed 2 bases at V and 3 bases at J, with 11 bases between. Germline CDR1 and CDR2: LGHNT and FRNRAP. CDR3 length equals 14 residues. The CDR3 nucleotides read TGTGCTAGTGGTTTGAACGACCAACTCTACGAGCAGTACTTC. It is translated as CASGLNDQLYEQYF.

This clonotype was recorded a few times. The rearrangement links TRBV2 to TRBJ2-1; D assignment may be TRBD1 or TRBD2 (5 bases each). Germline lookup yields CDR1 SNHLY and CDR2 FYNNEI. V lost 8 bases and J 14 bases, leaving 13 bases between the germline ends. This CDR3 is built from 10 residues. In nucleotides, the CDR3 is TGTGCCAGCGGGGACGGGCGTGAGTTCTTC. Residues: CASGDGREFF.

The CDR3: CASSLAGVFTEAFF. CDR3 in DNA: TGTGCCAGCAGCTTGGCAGGGGTTTTCACTGAAGCTTTCTTT. The chain recombines TRBV7-8 with TRBJ1-1; D is possibly TRBD1 (6 bases). The V end was cut by 3 bases, the J end by 4 bases, with 12 bases between. In germline, CDR1 is SGHVS, CDR2 FQNEAQ. There are 14 residues in the CDR3. The complete variable domain, with remaining parts taken from reference TRBV7-8 and TRBJ1-1, reads GAGVSQSPRYKVAKRGQDVALRCDPISGHVSLFWYQQALGQGPEFLTYFQNEAQLDKSGLPSDRFFAERPEGSVSTLKIQRTQQEDSAVYLCASSLAGVFTEAFFGQGTRLTVV.

The chain recombines TRBV9 with TRBJ2-1; TRBD2 aligns across 15 bases. Germline loops: CDR1 SGDLS, CDR2 YYNGEE. CDR3 size: 16 residues. The junction had 9 bases not matched to a gene; V was cut back by 4 bases and J by 10 bases. The CDR3 nucleotides are TGTGCCAGCAGCCTCCCGGGGACTAGCGGGAGGAGGGAGCAGTTCTTC. Amino acids: CASSLPGTSGRREQFF.